The clone carrying this TCR beta chain was observed a few times. This sample is part of a study of identical twins. In TCRdb, the 5' RACE reads were re-called with MiXCR into one record per CDR3 protein. The repertoire holds about 480,000 distinct CDR3 sequences, with 11% to 15% as singletons. Trimming at V came to 1 base and at J to 4 bases, leaving 10 bases not matched to a gene. CDR1 and CDR2 (germline): LGHDT, YNNKEL (reference sequence). The CDR3 runs 16 residues. This same sample was also part of a study on yellow fever vaccine responses in identical twins.

This clonotype was sampled from a young woman in good health. This rearrangement joins TRBV3-1 to TRBJ2-7; 7 positions agree with TRBD2. Sequenced material: CD4+ T cells sorted from blood. DNA for the CDR3: TGTGCCAGCAGCCAAGTACGCCTTCGCGGGAGTTACGAGCAGTACTTC. It specifies CASSQVRLRGSYEQYF.